This T cell receptor beta chain came from a study of blood T cell repertoires in COVID-19 (dated by TCRdb to 2020 to 2021). Concerning the study at large: The collaborator samples originated in the United States, Italy and Spain and spanned the acute and convalescent phases of COVID-19. Where available, HLA class I and class II types were obtained from metadata supplied by the sample provider rather than from assay-based typing. Samples were obtained from the ongoing ImmuneRACE study (first 160 participants) and from roughly 1,300 subjects provided by 6 global collaborators. Deeply sampled blood TCRbeta repertoires from subjects exposed to, actively infected with, or recovered from COVID-19 were included in the dataset. A de-identified subject ID, COVID-19 status, age in years and sex were almost always included in the sample metadata. The prospective study material was composed of cDNA or gDNA derived from T cells, B-cell-depleted T cells, or PBMCs. The repertoires were released in a freely available public database meant as a resource for research on the immune response to SARS-CoV-2. Points the paper makes about the study in general: How much clinical and demographic metadata was included differed by source and by participant, and the metadata was provided uncurated.

Comment on this clone: The antigen it binds to is not known. Nothing much larger sits one base from this clone, and base qualities are not available.

TCRbeta CDR3 regions were amplified from genomic DNA using the immunoSEQ Assay, a bias-controlled multiplex PCR. The study's own analysis went as follows. Nucleated cell counts per sample were estimated from amplification of reference gene primers within the assay. To quantify the absolute abundance of each unique TCRbeta CDR3 rearrangement, sequence reads were collapsed and filtered. Productive Simpson clonality was computed per sample as the square root of Simpson's diversity index over productive rearrangements. Sourced from immuneACCESS, this table was stored by TCRdb with only in-frame sequences that have V and J called. A share of the clones is absent; for the studies checked, an unresolved V gene accounts for under half, and the remainder has no known explanation. Clone size and the V and J calls come from that table; the DNA yielded D and trimming. Across this sample there are about 400,000 clones, with around nine tenths seen only once. About 1.7% of the sample belongs to the ten largest clones.

Reading from cysteine to phenylalanine, the CDR3 counts 15 amino acids. Kept here is only the CDR3 DNA, which spans 45 bases and is read in frame from base 1. From the germline V gene, CDR1 is SGDLS and CDR2 is YYNGEE. V is cut back by 4 bases and J by 6 bases, with 6 bases in the junction unmatched. In the prospective study, participants were about 18 to 95 years old, resided in under 30 geographic areas of the United States, and were enrolled through a virtual design. In the prospective study, participants were assigned to cohorts based on the clinical history participants reported in a screening survey and a study questionnaire. Recovered participants in ImmuneRACE Cohort 3 were defined by two consecutive negative NP/OP PCR tests, clearance by a healthcare professional, or resolution of symptoms. In the prospective study, mobile phlebotomists collected whole blood, serum and a nasopharyngeal or oropharyngeal swab from each participant. Participants in the prospective study had the option to provide additional blood draws and questionnaires over an approximately two-month period. Before DNA extraction, prospective study blood samples were shipped either frozen or at room temperature.

The sample taken for sequencing was PBMCs or T cells enriched from blood (not recorded which). The sequence links TRBV9 to TRBJ2-1; TRBD2 agrees with 11 junctional bases. The receptor's source is a woman in her twenties or thirties who had recovered from COVID-19. This receptor carries the CDR3 CASSPLAGGTNEQFF. The DNA reads as follows: TGTGCCAGCAGCCCGCTAGCGGGGGGCACCAATGAGCAGTTCTTC.